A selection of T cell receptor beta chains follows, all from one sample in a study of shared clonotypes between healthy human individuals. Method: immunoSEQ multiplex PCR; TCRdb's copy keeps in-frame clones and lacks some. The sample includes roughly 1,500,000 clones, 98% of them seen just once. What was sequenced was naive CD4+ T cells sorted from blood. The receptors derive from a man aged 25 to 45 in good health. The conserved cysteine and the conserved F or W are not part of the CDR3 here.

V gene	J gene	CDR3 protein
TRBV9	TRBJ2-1	ASSVGASGSAYNEQF
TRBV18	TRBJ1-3	ASSPRQAEGSGNTIY
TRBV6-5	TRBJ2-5	ASRATGRETQY
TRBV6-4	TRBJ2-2	ASSDLAGGELF
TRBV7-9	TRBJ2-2	ASSIPSGAGELF
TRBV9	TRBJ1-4	ASSVDGLTEKLF
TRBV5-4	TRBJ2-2	ASSFGGRITGELF
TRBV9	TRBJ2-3	ASSASEGETSTDTQY
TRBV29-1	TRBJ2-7	SVSRGLAGRRGSEQY
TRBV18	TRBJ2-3	ASSPFPPPGLGGYTQY
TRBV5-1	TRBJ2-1	ASSFDSYYNEQF
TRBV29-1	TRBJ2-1	SVDGGYNEQF
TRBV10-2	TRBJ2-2	ASSERGNTGELF
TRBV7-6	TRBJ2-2	ASSLDFGRVAGELF
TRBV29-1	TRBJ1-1	SVGGTYDTEAF
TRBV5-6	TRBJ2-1	ASTVEDEQF
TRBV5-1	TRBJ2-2	ASSLEFPGLDTGELF
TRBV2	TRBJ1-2	ASSDRGAFSRGYT
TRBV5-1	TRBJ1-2	ASSAPGQGYGYT
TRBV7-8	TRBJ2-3	ASSLAGTGFY
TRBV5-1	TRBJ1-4	ASSLDPPGPNEKLF
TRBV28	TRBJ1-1	ASSLDRVVTEAF
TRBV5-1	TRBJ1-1	ASSPDRARGTEAF
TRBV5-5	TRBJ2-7	ASSAGTSYEQY
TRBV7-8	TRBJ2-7	ASSLVDRYEQY
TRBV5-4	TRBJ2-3	ASSLEIGRVTDTQY
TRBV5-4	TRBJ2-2	ASSRRTTNTGELF
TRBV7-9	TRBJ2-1	ASSFAGGHNEQF
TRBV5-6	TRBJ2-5	ASSLYARLAGETQY
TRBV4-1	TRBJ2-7	ASSPVKGGEQY
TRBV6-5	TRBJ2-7	ASRITSGLSYEQY
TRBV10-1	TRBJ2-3	ASSRRERDTQY
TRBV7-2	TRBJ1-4	ASSSPENEKLF
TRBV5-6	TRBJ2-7	ASSIGPLGPYEQY